The 23 T cell receptor beta chains reported below all come from one sample, sequenced in a study of CD8 T cells in Susac syndrome. With random hexamers, 0.5 to 1 ug RNA was reverse transcribed. TCRdb fed the immunoSEQ multiplex PCR reads into MiXCR, producing one record per CDR3 protein. The sample consists of about 140,000 distinct CDR3 sequences, about 95% of them appearing once. Input material: CD4+ T cells from PBMCs. These TCRs come from a human donor with multiple sclerosis.

The CDR3: CANGQHNQPQHF. CDR3 coding DNA: TGTGCCAACGGACAGCACAATCAGCCCCAGCATTTT. The rearrangement uses TRBV27 and TRBJ1-5, with a possible D match to TRBD1 (6 bases). The V end was cut by 10 bases, the J end by 3 bases, with 10 bases between. From germline, CDR1 is MNHEY and CDR2 SMNVEV (reference sequence). This CDR3 comprises 12 residues.

This CDR3 reads CASSLLAPTYNEQFF. The CDR3 nucleotides read TGTGCCAGCAGTTTATTGGCGCCAACCTACAATGAGCAGTTCTTC. The chain recombines TRBV27 with TRBJ2-1, with D unresolved. Germline assignment: CDR1 MNHEY and CDR2 SMNVEV (reference sequence). CDR3 size: 15 residues. V was trimmed by 1 base and J by 2 bases, leaving 9 bases between them.

This clonotype was observed a single time. The chain couples TRBV29-1 to TRBJ1-2; D is uncertain. The CDR3 sequence is 11 residues long. Germline V gene lookup returns CDR1 SQVTM and CDR2 ANQGSEA. The V end lost 6 bases, the J end lost 3 bases, and 8 bases lay between the germline ends. DNA of the CDR3: TGCAGCGTCCCCAGACACTATGGCTACACCTTC. Protein sequence: CSVPRHYGYTF.

V is TRBV3-1 and J is TRBJ2-7; weak D call: TRBD1 (6 bases). Germline assignment: CDR1 LGHDT and CDR2 YNNKEL (reference sequence). The V end lost 3 bases, the J end lost 6 bases, and 15 bases lay between the germline ends. The CDR3 is 14 amino acids. The CDR3 reads CASSQLVRGSEQYF. The CDR3 DNA reads TGTGCCAGCAGCCAGCTTGTCAGGGGTAGCGAGCAGTACTTC.

The chain uses TRBV29-1 and TRBJ2-3, with 10 bases identical to TRBD2. The V segment lost 5 bases and the J segment 4 bases; nucleotides outside the gene matches: 3. Germline V gene sequence: CDR1 SQVTM, CDR2 ANQGSEA. The CDR3 length is 13 residues. CDR3 in amino acids: CSVQAGGPDTQYF. The CDR3, as DNA: TGCAGCGTTCAAGCGGGGGGGCCAGATACGCAGTATTTT.

The V and J genes are TRBV20-1 and TRBJ2-1, with 10 bases matching TRBD2. J was trimmed by 2 bases and V by 5 bases; bases with no gene match: 6. Germline V gene data show CDR1 as DFQATT and CDR2 as SNEGSKA (reference sequence). The CDR3 covers 15 residues. The CDR3 DNA follows: TGCAGTGCTGTTCCCAGCGGGGGGGCCTACAATGAGCAGTTCTTC. This codes for CSAVPSGGAYNEQFF.

This chain links TRBV4-3 with TRBJ2-3; D unclear. The CDR3 is 16 residues long. V was clipped by 0 bases and J by 2 bases, with 12 bases between them. The V gene's germline CDR1 is LGHNA and CDR2 YSLEER. The CDR3 region has the DNA TGCGCCAGCAGCCAAGATTCCCTTACGATCACAGATACGCAGTATTTT. Translation: CASSQDSLTITDTQYF.

The CDR3 protein is CASSLGAEKLFF. CDR3 in DNA: TGTGCCAGCAGCTTAGGGGCGGAAAAACTGTTTTTT. The chain couples TRBV11-2 to TRBJ1-4; D is undetermined. V lost 1 base and J lost 8, with 5 bases in between. This CDR3 comprises 12 residues. Germline V lookup: CDR1 SGHAT, CDR2 FQNNGV.

This clonotype has just one count. This rearrangement joins TRBV28 to TRBJ2-4; weak D call: TRBD1 (5 bases). The CDR3 is made up of 14 amino acids. V dropped 3 bases and J dropped 7 bases, with 13 bases sitting between them. Germline CDR1 reads MDHEN; CDR2 reads SYDVKM. CDR3 protein: CASSLGRVGNIQYF. The DNA for the CDR3 is TGTGCCAGCAGTTTGGGCAGGGTGGGGAACATTCAGTACTTC. Combining the CDR3 with reference TRBV28 and TRBJ2-4 gives the whole variable domain DVKVTQSSRYLVKRTGEKVFLECVQDMDHENMFWYRQDPGLGLRLIYFSYDVKMKEKGDIPEGYSVSREKKERFSLILESASTNQTSMYLCASSLGRVGNIQYFGAGTRLSVL.

The chain combines TRBV29-1 with TRBJ2-7; perhaps TRBD1 as D (5 bases). The CDR3 has 12 residues. Trimming pared 3 bases from V and 6 bases from J, leaving 12 bases between. The V gene's germline CDR1 is SQVTM and CDR2 ANQGSEA. The CDR3 region has the DNA TGCAGCGTTGATGGGGTGGGGCGCGAGCAGTACTTC. Translating it yields CSVDGVGREQYF.

CDR3 sequence: CSGRQGSTEAFF. The CDR3 DNA is TGCAGCGGGAGACAGGGCTCCACTGAAGCTTTCTTT. The V call is TRBV29-1, the J call TRBJ1-1; 7 bases are a match to TRBD1. Germline V lookup: CDR1 SQVTM, CDR2 ANQGSEA. The length of the CDR3 is 12 residues. V was pared by 7 bases and J by 4 bases, with 6 bases of the junction left unmatched.

The genes are TRBV5-1 and TRBJ2-5, with 7 bases fitting TRBD1. Germline V CDR1 and CDR2: SGHRS, YFSETQ. Trimming took 4 bases from V and 5 from J; bases not matched to a gene: 8. The CDR3 is made up of 14 amino acids. The chain's CDR3 is CASSQGQHRETQYF. The DNA for the CDR3 is TGCGCCAGCAGCCAGGGACAGCATAGGGAGACCCAGTACTTC.

The genes are TRBV27 and TRBJ1-1; possible D gene TRBD1, 5 bases. V was trimmed by 7 bases and J by 3 bases, leaving 12 bases between them. Germline V lookup: CDR1 MNHEY, CDR2 SMNVEV (reference sequence). The CDR3 totals 13 residues. CDR3 coding DNA: TGTGCCAGCAAGGGGCCCGGGGACACTGAAGCTTTCTTT. Translation: CASKGPGDTEAFF.

The J gene is TRBJ2-1, the V gene TRBV27, with D possibly being TRBD1 (7 bases). CDR3 length: 14 residues. V was shortened by 8 bases and J by 2 bases, with 13 bases between the two germline ends. Germline-derived CDR1 and CDR2 are MNHEY and SMNVEV (reference sequence). The CDR3 nucleotides read TGTGCCAGCGCCTCAGGGGGGCCCTACAATGAGCAGTTCTTC. Its protein product is CASASGGPYNEQFF.

The chain joins TRBV20-1 to TRBJ2-1; tentatively, D is TRBD1 (6 bases). The CDR3 consists of 15 residues. Trimming left V 1 base short and J 4 bases short, with 14 bases between. The germline V gene has CDR1 DFQATT and CDR2 SNEGSKA (reference sequence). CDR3 region: CSARAGANPYNEQFF. As DNA, the CDR3 is TGCAGTGCTAGAGCAGGGGCGAATCCTTACAATGAGCAGTTCTTC.

The chain couples TRBV20-1 to TRBJ2-1, with TRBD2 as a possible D gene (7 bases). Germline V lookup: CDR1 DFQATT, CDR2 SNEGSKA (reference sequence). This CDR3 comprises 16 residues. Deletions cut 6 bases from V and 4 bases from J, with 22 bases between. This CDR3 reads CSAVQQGGGPYNEQFF. The CDR3 DNA reads as TGCAGTGCGGTGCAGCAAGGGGGAGGGCCATACAATGAGCAGTTCTTC.

The rearrangement joins TRBV23-1 to TRBJ2-5; the D gene is possibly TRBD2 (5 bases). TRBV23-1 is classed as an ORF, of uncertain function. The CDR3 is 15 amino acids. V was clipped by 9 bases and J by 4 bases, with 21 bases between them. The CDR3 nucleotides read TGCGCCAGTCGAGTCAATCCTAGCCCCAGAGAGACCCAGTACTTC. It specifies CASRVNPSPRETQYF.

The gene calls are TRBV30 and TRBJ1-5; no definite D call. Trimming took 3 bases from V and 9 from J, leaving 18 bases between them. The CDR3 extends over 14 amino acids. Germline values: CDR1 GTSNPN, CDR2 SVGIG (reference sequence). CDR3 residues: CAWSTGLEGGPQHF. CDR3 nucleotides: TGTGCCTGGAGCACCGGCCTCGAGGGTGGGCCCCAGCATTTT.

The V gene is TRBV30, the J gene TRBJ1-2; 9 bases are shared with TRBD1. CDR1 and CDR2 from the germline V gene are GTSNPN and SVGIG (reference sequence). With V trimmed by 3 bases and J by 4 bases, 3 bases remained unmatched. The CDR3 runs 13 residues. For the CDR3, the DNA is TGTGCCTGGAGGACAGGGGGTGGCTATGGCTACACCTTC. Residues: CAWRTGGGYGYTF.

The count of this clonotype is one. The chain carries TRBV9 and TRBJ2-3; the D gene is possibly TRBD2 (6 bases). Per the germline V gene, CDR1 is SGDLS and CDR2 is YYNGEE. V lost 0 bases and J lost 0, with 11 bases in between. The CDR3 has 16 amino acids. For the CDR3, the DNA is TGTGCCAGCAGCGTAGATGTGGGGGGTAGCACAGATACGCAGTATTTT. It is translated as CASSVDVGGSTDTQYF.

The chain joins TRBV10-3 to TRBJ1-2; TRBD1 agrees at 10 bases. Trimming took 11 bases from V and 7 from J; bases not matched to a gene: 7. CDR1 ENHRY and CDR2 SYGVKD come from the germline V gene. This CDR3 comprises 12 residues. The CDR3 bases are TGTGCCGCGACAGGGGGCGGCTTTGGCTACACCTTC. It translates to CAATGGGFGYTF.

This chain uses TRBV7-9 with TRBJ2-7; D may be TRBD1 or TRBD2 (5 bases each). V was pared by 5 bases and J by 3 bases, with 14 bases between. Germline lookup yields CDR1 SEHNR and CDR2 FQNEAQ (reference sequence). The CDR3 runs 14 residues. CDR3 residues: CASSAGTWDYEQYF. The CDR3, as DNA: TGTGCCAGCAGCGCAGGGACCTGGGACTACGAGCAGTACTTC.

The rearrangement uses TRBV20-1 and TRBJ2-1; D not resolved. The CDR3 has 15 residues. V was trimmed by 5 bases and J by 4 bases, leaving 18 bases between them. Germline V gene lookup returns CDR1 DFQATT and CDR2 SNEGSKA (reference sequence). CDR3 sequence: CSAGVLDSVYNEQFF. Written as DNA, the CDR3 is TGCAGTGCTGGGGTTCTAGATTCTGTGTACAATGAGCAGTTCTTC.